A single sample is the source of the 6 T cell receptor beta chains below, sequenced in a study of cytomegalovirus exposure and HLA in healthy donors. Primers included in the PCR were 60 Vbeta and 13 Jbeta primers. Data came from immunoSEQ multiplex PCR; TCRdb stores just in-frame clones and leaves some out. The sample includes 200,000 to 300,000 clones, approximately 84% of them seen just once. Sequencing was carried out using PBMCs. The receptors come from a middle-aged woman in good health and CMV-seropositive.

This clone was detected only once. The chain links TRBV5-5 to TRBJ2-7; TRBD2 matches at 7 bases. Germline V gene data show CDR1 as SGHKS and CDR2 as YYEKEE (reference sequence). The CDR3 extends over 14 amino acids. The ends lost 0 bases at V and 3 bases at J; junction bases unmatched: 3. CDR3 sequence: CASSLEAGLYEQYF. For the CDR3, the DNA is TGTGCCAGCAGCTTGGAAGCGGGACTCTACGAGCAGTACTTC.

The J gene is TRBJ2-6, the V gene TRBV21-1; the table's TRBD1 call for D was not verified on the DNA. TRBV21-1 is tagged as a pseudogene. The CDR3 has 15 amino acids. The DNA of the CDR3 is TGTGCCAGCAGCAAATCCCCCCTGGCGGCCAACGTCCTGACTTTC. Amino acids: CASSKSPLAANVLTF.

This clone came up a few times. The genes are TRBV5-1 and TRBJ2-3; 14 bases are a match to TRBD2. The length of the CDR3 is 16 residues. Germline V gives CDR1 SGHRS, CDR2 YFSETQ. J lost 7 bases, V lost 2 bases, and 6 bases had no gene match. The CDR3 region is CASSFGTSGSGYTQYF. As DNA, the CDR3 is TGCGCCAGCAGCTTTGGGACTAGCGGGAGTGGATATACGCAGTATTTT.

This clone was seen only a few times. This sequence joins TRBV12-5 and TRBJ2-7, with D unresolved. Germline CDR1 is LGHNT and CDR2 is FRNRAP. The CDR3 consists of 13 residues. The V and J ends lost 2 bases and 5 bases respectively, with 10 bases between them. For the CDR3, the DNA is TGTGCTAGTGGTTTGTCCCGAGGCCACGAGCAGTACTTC. Amino acids: CASGLSRGHEQYF.

The gene calls are TRBV19 and TRBJ2-1, with 11 nucleotides matching TRBD1. The CDR3 length is 15 residues. The ends lost 8 bases at V and 7 bases at J; junction bases unmatched: 10. Germline CDR1 and CDR2: LNHDA and SQIVND (reference sequence). DNA of the CDR3: TGTGCCAGTTCACCTAGGACAGGGGGCGGGAATGAGCAGTTCTTC. Its protein product is CASSPRTGGGNEQFF.

The chain uses TRBV6-5 and TRBJ1-1, with 8 bases aligning to TRBD1. From germline, CDR1 is MNHEY and CDR2 SVGAGI. The CDR3 has 13 residues. After removal of 7 bases from V and 4 bases from J, the junction contained 5 bases not matched to a gene. The DNA of the CDR3 is TGTGCCAGCATTCCCGACAGGGGCACTGAAGCTTTCTTT. This sequence encodes CASIPDRGTEAFF.